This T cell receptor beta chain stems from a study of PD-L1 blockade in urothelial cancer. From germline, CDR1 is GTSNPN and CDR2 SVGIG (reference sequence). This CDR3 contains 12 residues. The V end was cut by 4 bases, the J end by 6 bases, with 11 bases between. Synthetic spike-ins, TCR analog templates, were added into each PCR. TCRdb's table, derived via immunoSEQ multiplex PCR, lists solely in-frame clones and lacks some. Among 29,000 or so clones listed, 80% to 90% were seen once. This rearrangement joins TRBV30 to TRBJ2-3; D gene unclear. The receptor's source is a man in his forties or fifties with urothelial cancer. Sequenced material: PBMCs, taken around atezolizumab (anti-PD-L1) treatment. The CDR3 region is CAWTVRRDTQYF. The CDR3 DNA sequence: TGTGCCTGGACAGTCCGCAGGGATACGCAGTATTTT.